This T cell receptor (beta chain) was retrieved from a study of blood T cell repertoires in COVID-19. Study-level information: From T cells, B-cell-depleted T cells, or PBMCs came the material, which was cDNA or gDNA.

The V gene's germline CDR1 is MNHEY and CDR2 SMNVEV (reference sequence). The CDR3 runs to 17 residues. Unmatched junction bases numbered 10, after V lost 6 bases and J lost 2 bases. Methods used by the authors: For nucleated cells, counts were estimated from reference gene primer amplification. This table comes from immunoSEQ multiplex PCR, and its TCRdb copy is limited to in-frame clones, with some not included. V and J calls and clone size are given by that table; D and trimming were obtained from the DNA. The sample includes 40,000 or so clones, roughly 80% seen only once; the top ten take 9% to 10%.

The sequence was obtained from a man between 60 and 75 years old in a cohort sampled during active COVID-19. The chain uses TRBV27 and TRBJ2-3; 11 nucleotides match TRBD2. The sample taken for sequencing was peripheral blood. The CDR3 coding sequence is TGTGCCAGCAGGCCACTACTAGCGGGAGTCTCCACAGATACGCAGTATTTT. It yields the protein CASRPLLAGVSTDTQYF.